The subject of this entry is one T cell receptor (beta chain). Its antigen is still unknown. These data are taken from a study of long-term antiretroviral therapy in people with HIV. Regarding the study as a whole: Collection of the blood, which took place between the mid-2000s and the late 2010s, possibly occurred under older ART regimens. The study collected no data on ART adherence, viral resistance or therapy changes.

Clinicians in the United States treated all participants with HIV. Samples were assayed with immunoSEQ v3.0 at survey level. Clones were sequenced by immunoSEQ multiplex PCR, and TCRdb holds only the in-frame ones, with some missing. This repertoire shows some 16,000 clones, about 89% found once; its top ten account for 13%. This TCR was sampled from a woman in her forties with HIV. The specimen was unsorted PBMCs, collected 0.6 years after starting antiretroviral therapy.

CDR3: CASSSGLAGGLSSYNEQFF. In DNA, the CDR3 is TGTGCCAGCAGCTCGGGACTAGCGGGGGGGTTGAGCTCCTACAATGAGCAGTTCTTC. The chain carries TRBV5-4 and TRBJ2-1, with 16 positions matching TRBD2. Unmatched junction bases numbered 6, after V lost 3 bases and J lost 0 bases. The CDR3 is 19 residues long. CDR1 and CDR2 from the germline V gene are SGHNT and YYREEE (reference sequence).